This entry lists 27 T cell receptor beta chains sequenced from one sample in a study of T cell responses to AZD1222 COVID-19 vaccine. Profiling relied on immunoSEQ multiplex PCR, and the TCRdb table lists in-frame clones only, not all of them. Among over 100,000 clones listed, around 87% were seen once. Source: peripheral blood, taken 28 days after the second AZD1222 dose. These receptors originate from an adult who received the AZD1222 COVID-19 vaccine.

The V and J genes are TRBV9 and TRBJ1-2; TRBD1 agrees at 7 bases. Germline-derived CDR1 and CDR2 are SGDLS and YYNGEE. The CDR3 totals 14 residues. V dropped 0 bases and J dropped 7; count of bases not matched to a gene: 6. CDR3 protein: CASSVVSGGGGYTF. As DNA, the CDR3 is TGTGCCAGCAGCGTAGTGTCAGGGGGGGGTGGCTACACCTTC.

The chain is built from TRBV6-5 and TRBJ2-7; D not certain. V was pared by 6 bases and J by 6 bases, with 9 bases between. The CDR3 totals 11 residues. Per germline, CDR1 MNHEY and CDR2 SVGAGI. CDR3 region: CASRRNSEQYF. The CDR3 region has the DNA TGTGCCAGCAGAAGAAACAGCGAGCAGTACTTC.

V is TRBV11-3 and J is TRBJ2-7, with D perhaps being TRBD1 or TRBD2 (5 bases each). CDR3 length equals 12 residues. Germline V gives CDR1 SGHNT, CDR2 YENEEA. V lost 5 bases and J 4 bases, leaving 9 bases between the germline ends. The CDR3 nucleotides are TGTGCCAGCAGCGGGGACGGATACGAGCAGTACTTC. Translated, it gives CASSGDGYEQYF.

This clone was seen a single time. Here the CDR3 DNA reads TGTGCCAGCAGTCTTCGCGTAGCAAATGAAAAACTGTTTTTT. Translation gives CASSLRVANEKLFF. The gene calls are TRBV2 and TRBJ1-4; no clear D. The germline gives CDR1 SNHLY, CDR2 FYNNEI. Deletions cut 5 bases from V and 5 bases from J, with 12 bases between. This CDR3 comprises 14 residues.

This sequence joins TRBV30 and TRBJ2-7, with unresolved D. Between the trimmed V and J ends, which lost 0 bases and 3 bases, there was a span of 9 bases. Germline CDR1 GTSNPN, CDR2 SVGIG (reference sequence). The CDR3 has 13 residues. The CDR3 sequence is CAWSVRQNYEQYF. CDR3 sequence (DNA): TGTGCCTGGAGTGTTAGGCAGAACTACGAGCAGTACTTC.

The chain joins TRBV6-5 to TRBJ1-1; D is undetermined. V was clipped by 5 bases and J by 11 bases, with 18 bases between them. This CDR3 spans 13 amino acids. Looked up from germline, CDR1 is MNHEY and CDR2 is SVGAGI. The CDR3 coding sequence is TGTGCCAGCAGTATGGACGGTTCTTTGTCTGCTTTCTTT. This sequence encodes CASSMDGSLSAFF.

Of note for this clone: Other DNA sequences within the sample encode an identical CDR3. V is TRBV9 and J is TRBJ2-2; D gene ambiguous. V dropped 0 bases and J dropped 4 bases, with 7 bases sitting between them. The CDR3 has 14 amino acids. The germline gives CDR1 SGDLS, CDR2 YYNGEE. The CDR3 DNA follows: TGTGCCAGCAGCGTAGGGTCCCTCACCGGGGAGCTGTTTTTT. Translated: CASSVGSLTGELFF.

This chain joins TRBV9 and TRBJ2-1; unclear D gene. There are 13 residues in the CDR3. Germline CDR1 SGDLS, CDR2 YYNGEE. V lost 7 bases and J 7 bases, leaving 15 bases between the germline ends. CDR3 region: CASSRNSANEQFF. The CDR3 nucleotides read TGTGCCAGCTCGCGTAACTCTGCGAATGAGCAGTTCTTC. The full variable domain, in which reference TRBV9 and TRBJ2-1 provide the parts outside the CDR3, is DSGVTQTPKHLITATGQRVTLRCSPRSGDLSVYWYQQSLDQGLQFLIQYYNGEERAKGNILERFSAQQFPDLHSELNLSSLELGDSALYFCASSRNSANEQFFGPGTRLTVL.

This clone was found once. The rearrangement uses TRBV4-3 and TRBJ2-7; D is ambiguous. The V end lost 5 bases, the J end lost 4 bases, and 9 bases lay between the germline ends. The CDR3 runs to 12 residues. Germline CDR1 is LGHNA and CDR2 is YSLEER. CDR3 loop: CASSKDEYEQYF. CDR3 nucleotides: TGCGCCAGCAGCAAGGATGAATACGAGCAGTACTTC.

The chain uses TRBV6-5 and TRBJ2-4; 7 bases match TRBD2. The CDR3 extends over 15 amino acids. The V gene end was trimmed by 1 base and the J gene end by 8 bases; junction bases not matched to a gene: 8. Germline CDR1 reads MNHEY; CDR2 reads SVGAGI. CDR3 nucleotide sequence: TGTGCCAGCAGTTACTTGGGGAGGGCCGGAGACATTCAGTACTTC. Amino acids: CASSYLGRAGDIQYF.

This chain connects TRBV10-3 to TRBJ1-4; maybe TRBD1 (6 bases). V was pared by 9 bases and J by 6 bases, with 14 bases between. The CDR3 has 13 residues. Germline CDR1 ENHRY, CDR2 SYGVKD. CDR3 loop: CAIRGIGDEKLFF. The CDR3 coding sequence is TGTGCCATTAGGGGGATCGGGGATGAAAAACTGTTTTTT.

This clone occurred a few times. The rearrangement uses TRBV5-1 and TRBJ2-1, with a tentative D call TRBD2 (7 bases). CDR1 SGHRS and CDR2 YFSETQ come from the germline V gene. The CDR3 extends over 16 amino acids. Between the trimmed V and J ends, which lost 3 bases and 6 bases, there was a span of 19 bases. This chain's CDR3 is CASSSGGTPRGNEQFF. The CDR3 DNA reads as TGCGCCAGCAGCTCCGGGGGGACCCCCAGGGGCAATGAGCAGTTCTTC.

The CDR3 loop is CAISASGSQETQYF. The CDR3 coding sequence is TGTGCCATCAGTGCTAGCGGGAGCCAAGAGACCCAGTACTTC. The chain uses TRBV10-3 and TRBJ2-5; 10 bases agree with TRBD2. V trimming: 4 bases; J trimming: 1 base; junction bases outside the gene matches: 0. This CDR3 has 14 amino acids. Germline CDR1 is ENHRY and CDR2 is SYGVKD.

This sequence joins TRBV28 and TRBJ2-7; D not certain. With 5 bases removed from V and 0 bases from J, the gap between germline ends came to 14 bases. Germline CDR1 MDHEN, CDR2 SYDVKM. CDR3 length: 15 amino acids. The CDR3 DNA reads as TGTGCCAGCAGTCCACTAAGACCCTCCTCCTACGAGCAGTACTTC. Protein sequence: CASSPLRPSSYEQYF.

The chain recombines TRBV6-2 or TRBV6-3 with TRBJ2-7; D unresolved. CDR1 is MNHEY, CDR2 SVGEGT, per germline. CDR3 length: 15 residues. V was cut by 2 bases and J by 1 base, with 12 bases left in between. The CDR3 spells CASSYSQASSYEQYF. The CDR3, as DNA: TGTGCCAGCAGTTACAGTCAAGCCAGTTCCTACGAGCAGTACTTC.

The gene calls are TRBV19 and TRBJ1-6; D is undetermined. V was pared by 6 bases and J by 7 bases, with 16 bases between. Looked up from germline, CDR1 is LNHDA and CDR2 is SQIVND (reference sequence). This CDR3 region has 15 residues. CDR3 sequence (DNA): TGTGCCAGTAGGGCGGGTAACGTCCTAAATTCACCCCTCCACTTT. Amino acids: CASRAGNVLNSPLHF. The variable domain in full, with the rest retrieved from reference TRBV19 and TRBJ1-6, is DGGITQSPKYLFRKEGQNVTLSCEQNLNHDAMYWYRQDPGQGLRLIYYSQIVNDFQKGDIAEGYSVSREKKESFPLTVTSAQKNPTAFYLCASRAGNVLNSPLHFGNGTRLTVT.

This clone was seen once. The chain carries TRBV4-3 and TRBJ1-2; possible D gene TRBD1, 5 bases. The CDR3 is 12 residues long. CDR1 and CDR2 (germline): LGHNA, YSLEER. With 5 bases removed from V and 8 bases from J, the gap between germline ends came to 12 bases. The CDR3 DNA reads TGCGCCAGCAGCGCCATTGGGGGGGGCTACACCTTC. It codes for CASSAIGGGYTF.

V is TRBV5-6 and J is TRBJ1-2, with TRBD1 matching over 7 bases. CDR1 SGHDT and CDR2 YYEEEE come from the germline V gene. The CDR3 is 15 amino acids. Trimming at V came to 2 bases and at J to 1 base, leaving 5 bases not matched to a gene. The CDR3 nucleotides are TGTGCCAGCAGCTTCGGGACAGCAGATAACTATGGCTACACCTTC. Protein product: CASSFGTADNYGYTF.

This chain connects TRBV25-1 to TRBJ1-1, with 7 bases lining up with TRBD1. Germline V gene lookup returns CDR1 MGHDK and CDR2 SYGVNS. The CDR3 covers 13 residues. V lost 2 bases, J lost 5 bases, and 2 bases stayed unmatched. The CDR3 protein is CASSEMDRTEAFF. CDR3 nucleotides: TGTGCCAGCAGTGAAATGGACAGGACTGAAGCTTTCTTT.

The V and J genes are TRBV2 and TRBJ2-7, with D possibly being TRBD2 (7 bases). The CDR3 totals 14 residues. Per germline, CDR1 SNHLY and CDR2 FYNNEI. V gave up 7 bases and J gave up 0 bases, with 13 bases separating them. CDR3 loop: CASKGGANSYEQYF. The CDR3 nucleotides read TGTGCCAGCAAGGGGGGGGCCAACTCCTACGAGCAGTACTTC.

The chain uses TRBV4-1 and TRBJ1-2; D is ambiguous. Between the trimmed V and J ends, which lost 6 bases and 8 bases, there was a span of 16 bases. The CDR3 loop spans 13 amino acids. Germline lookup yields CDR1 MGHRA and CDR2 YSYEKL. CDR3 region: CASSLADSRGYTF. The CDR3 DNA reads TGCGCCAGCAGTCTAGCAGATTCACGGGGCTACACCTTC.

The rearrangement uses TRBV29-1 and TRBJ1-4; 8 bases fit TRBD1. The CDR3 extends over 13 amino acids. The germline V gene encodes CDR1 SQVTM and CDR2 ANQGSEA. Trimming cost V 4 bases and J 8 bases; bases outside gene matches: 6. As DNA, the CDR3 is TGCAGCGTTGGACAGGGGTCGGGGGAAAAACTGTTTTTT. Protein: CSVGQGSGEKLFF.

This chain uses TRBV7-2 with TRBJ2-1, with D possibly matching TRBD1 (5 bases). CDR1 and CDR2 (germline): SGHTA, FQGNSA. V was cut by 8 bases and J by 7 bases, with 15 bases left in between. The CDR3 has 13 residues. Here the CDR3 reads CASGRGSVNEQFF. In DNA form, the CDR3 reads TGTGCCAGCGGAAGGGGCAGCGTGAATGAGCAGTTCTTC.

This rearrangement joins TRBV3-1 (or the pseudogene TRBV3-2) to TRBJ2-7, with D perhaps matching TRBD2 (6 bases). Looked up from germline, CDR1 is LGHDT and CDR2 is YNNKEL (reference sequence). CDR3 length equals 16 residues. Trimming stripped 4 bases from V and 2 bases from J, with 18 bases between. Here the CDR3 reads CASSRMGAGLPYEQYF. CDR3 nucleotide sequence: TGTGCCAGCAGCCGCATGGGCGCGGGACTCCCCTACGAGCAGTACTTC.

The chain is built from TRBV24-1 and TRBJ1-1; 9 positions agree with TRBD1. The CDR3 loop spans 12 amino acids. V was pared by 9 bases and J by 5 bases, with 3 bases of the junction left unmatched. Germline V gene lookup returns CDR1 KGHDR and CDR2 SFDVKD. The CDR3 sequence: CATGQGSTEAFF. The CDR3 DNA reads TGTGCCACCGGACAGGGGTCAACTGAAGCTTTCTTT.

V gene TRBV19 combines with J gene TRBJ2-5, with TRBD2 as a possible D gene (5 bases). V was pared by 4 bases and J by 4 bases, with 10 bases between. Germline CDR1 reads LNHDA; CDR2 reads SQIVND (reference sequence). There are 13 residues in the CDR3. CDR3 nucleotides: TGTGCCAGTAGTAGGACTCGGGCAGAGACCCAGTACTTC. Its translation: CASSRTRAETQYF.

The J gene is TRBJ1-4, the V gene TRBV5-1, with TRBD1 identical over 7 bases. The V and J ends lost 4 bases and 7 bases, in that order; junction bases with no gene match: 7. Germline V gene sequence: CDR1 SGHRS, CDR2 YFSETQ. The CDR3 is made up of 14 amino acids. CDR3 protein: CASSPQGNAEKLFF. CDR3 bases: TGCGCCAGCAGCCCACAGGGGAATGCTGAAAAACTGTTTTTT.